This TCR beta chain was identified during a study of OX40 agonist ivuxolimab in advanced cancers. Study as a whole: Six ivuxolimab dose levels, 0.01 to 10 mg/kg, were given intravenously every 2 weeks. Of mixed ages from about 20 to 85 and averaging about 60 years, the group was about 80% male. Therapy given before enrollment (anti-PD-1, anti-PD-L1 or anti-CTLA-4) was allowed, and around 40% had some.

With respect to this clone: Its antigen is undetermined.

V gave up 2 bases and J gave up 6 bases, with 3 bases separating them. The CDR3 has 11 amino acids. The germline V gene encodes CDR1 KGHSH and CDR2 LQKENI. Profiled with immunoSEQ multiplex PCR; TCRdb holds only in-frame clones, not every one. The sample lists about 40,000 clones; about 87% were seen once. Overall study results and limits: Nonresponders, in some cases, also had low normalized T-cell clonal expansion.

The chain uses TRBV18 and TRBJ2-3; D uncertain. The specimen was CD4+ or CD8+ T cells sorted from blood, collected in a trial of the OX40 agonist ivuxolimab. The sequence derives from an adult with an advanced solid tumor such as melanoma, head and neck, liver or kidney cancer. The CDR3 DNA sequence: TGTGCCAGCTCACCAGGGGATACGCAGTATTTT. Translated, it gives CASSPGDTQYF.